The 30 T cell receptor beta chains reported below all come from one sample, sequenced in a study of blood T cell repertoires in COVID-19. Sequenced by immunoSEQ multiplex PCR; TCRdb stores in-frame clones only, minus some. The repertoire includes some 460,000 clones, around 90% of them detected once, and 0.7% sits in the top ten. The material sequenced was PBMCs or T cells enriched from blood (not recorded which). These receptors all come from a young woman who had recovered from COVID-19.

V is TRBV18 and J is TRBJ2-3; D is uncertain. Germline V gives CDR1 KGHSH, CDR2 LQKENI. The CDR3 sequence is 14 residues long. V lost 2 bases and J lost 2, with 8 bases in between. DNA for the CDR3: TGTGCCAGCTCACCAACTCAGGACACAGATACGCAGTATTTT. As protein: CASSPTQDTDTQYF.

The chain is built from TRBV21-1 and TRBJ1-2; the table's D call, TRBD1, has no DNA check behind it. TRBV21-1 is termed a pseudogene. The CDR3 covers 14 residues. For the CDR3, the DNA is TGTGCCAGCAGCAAAGAAAGGGACAGGGATATCTACACCTTC. Amino acids: CASSKERDRDIYTF.

The chain employs TRBV5-1 and TRBJ1-4; D ambiguous. Trimming removed 2 bases at V and 4 bases at J, with 6 bases between. CDR3 size: 13 residues. Germline CDR1 SGHRS, CDR2 YFSETQ. This chain's CDR3 is CASSFNGNEKLFF. Written as DNA, the CDR3 is TGCGCCAGCAGCTTCAACGGTAATGAAAAACTGTTTTTT.

This clone was counted only a few times. The V call is TRBV13, the J call TRBJ2-3; TRBD1 is a possible D gene (6 bases). The V and J ends lost 1 base and 5 bases respectively, with 16 bases between them. The CDR3 is 16 amino acids. Germline CDR1 reads PRHDT; CDR2 reads FYEKMQ (reference sequence). CDR3 in amino acids: CASSLALRGDGDTQYF. For the CDR3, the DNA is TGTGCCAGCAGCTTAGCACTCAGGGGAGACGGAGATACGCAGTATTTT.

V usage is TRBV5-1 and J usage is TRBJ2-2; TRBD1 aligns across 12 bases. CDR1 SGHRS and CDR2 YFSETQ come from the germline V gene. Germline trimming cut 4 bases from V and 4 bases from J; bases unmatched to any gene: 11. The CDR3 length is 18 residues. The DNA of the CDR3 is TGCGCCAGCAGCCTGTGGGGACAGGGGGCGACAGGCACCGGGGAGCTGTTTTTT. Residues: CASSLWGQGATGTGELFF.

The chain links TRBV6-5 to TRBJ1-2; 7 nucleotides agree with TRBD1. Germline V CDR1 and CDR2: MNHEY, SVGAGI. V lost 6 bases and J lost 0; bases outside the gene matches: 7. CDR3 length: 15 amino acids. CDR3 loop: CASSPVRGANYGYTF. CDR3 nucleotide sequence: TGTGCCAGCAGCCCCGTCAGGGGGGCTAACTATGGCTACACCTTC.

The rearrangement joins TRBV6-5 to TRBJ1-4; D is ambiguous. Trimming pared 5 bases from V and 8 bases from J, leaving 18 bases between. This CDR3 contains 15 residues. Germline V gives CDR1 MNHEY, CDR2 SVGAGI. The CDR3 region has the DNA TGTGCCAGCAGTCCCGGGGAGGCGGTTGGGGAAAAACTGTTTTTT. Protein product: CASSPGEAVGEKLFF.

This clone was seen a handful of times. This chain uses TRBV18 with TRBJ1-1, with TRBD1 matching over 7 bases. V was clipped by 3 bases and J by 0 bases; unmatched bases: 7. The CDR3 runs 16 residues. Looked up from germline, CDR1 is KGHSH and CDR2 is LQKENI. The CDR3 reads CASSPATGVMNTEAFF. The CDR3 DNA reads TGTGCCAGCTCACCTGCCACAGGGGTCATGAACACTGAAGCTTTCTTT.

The CDR3 reads CASSLASSGGAYSYEQYF. CDR3 nucleotide sequence: TGTGCCAGCAGCTTAGCGAGTAGCGGGGGTGCCTACTCCTACGAGCAGTACTTC. J is TRBJ2-7 and V is TRBV7-2; TRBD2 aligns across 9 bases. Trimming removed 0 bases from V and 0 bases from J; junction bases left unmatched: 9. Germline CDR1 is SGHTA and CDR2 is FQGNSA. CDR3 size: 18 residues.

J is TRBJ2-1 and V is TRBV5-1; possible D gene TRBD1, 5 bases. V gave up 1 base and J gave up 7 bases, with 12 bases separating them. CDR3 length equals 14 residues. Germline V gene sequence: CDR1 SGHRS, CDR2 YFSETQ. For the CDR3, the DNA is TGCGCCAGCAGCTTGCGCCTGACAGCTAATGAGCAGTTCTTC. It codes for CASSLRLTANEQFF.

This clone was detected once. The chain combines TRBV29-1 with TRBJ1-1; weak D call: TRBD1 (5 bases). This CDR3 region has 14 residues. V shed 2 bases and J shed 0 bases, with 10 bases lying between them. From germline, CDR1 is SQVTM and CDR2 ANQGSEA. The CDR3 nucleotides are TGCAGCGTTGAAAGACAGACAATGAACACTGAAGCTTTCTTT. Protein product: CSVERQTMNTEAFF.

V usage is TRBV6-1 and J usage is TRBJ2-7; 11 positions agree with TRBD2. V shed 1 base, J shed 6 bases, and the junction held 11 bases outside the gene matches. From germline, CDR1 is MNHNS and CDR2 SASEGT. The CDR3 totals 17 residues. The CDR3 nucleotides are TGTGCCAGCAGTGAAGATCTCCTAGCGGGGGGATGGGGCGAGCAGTACTTC. It yields the protein CASSEDLLAGGWGEQYF.

The chain joins TRBV3-1 (or the pseudogene TRBV3-2) to TRBJ1-1; TRBD1 matches at 7 bases. Trimming cost V 0 bases and J 0 bases; bases outside gene matches: 10. Germline CDR1 LGHDT, CDR2 YNNKEL (reference sequence). This CDR3 is 18 amino acids long. Here the CDR3 DNA reads TGTGCCAGCAGCCAAGACGGCCGGGGCAGGGGGATGAACACTGAAGCTTTCTTT. Its protein is CASSQDGRGRGMNTEAFF.

V is TRBV3-1 (or the pseudogene TRBV3-2) and J is TRBJ1-2; D might be TRBD1 (6 bases). CDR1 is LGHDT, CDR2 YNNKEL, per germline (reference sequence). Trimming pared 3 bases from V and 8 bases from J, leaving 16 bases between. The CDR3 extends over 14 amino acids. This chain's CDR3 is CASSQSGTRGGYTF. CDR3 nucleotide sequence: TGTGCCAGCAGCCAGTCCGGGACAAGAGGGGGCTACACCTTC.

This rearrangement joins TRBV7-9 to TRBJ1-6; D gene uncertain. Germline V gives CDR1 SEHNR, CDR2 FQNEAQ (reference sequence). The V gene lost 1 base and the J gene lost 6 bases, with 4 bases spanning the gap. CDR3 length: 13 amino acids. The CDR3, as DNA: TGTGCCAGCAGCTTAGAGAGTAATTCACCCCTCCACTTT. It is translated as CASSLESNSPLHF.

The rearrangement links TRBV29-1 to TRBJ2-1, with TRBD2 matching over 9 bases. CDR1 and CDR2 from the germline V gene are SQVTM and ANQGSEA. The CDR3 loop spans 14 amino acids. V shed 7 bases, J shed 2 bases, and the junction held 6 bases outside the gene matches. CDR3 region: CSGAIAGAYNEQFF. Written as DNA, the CDR3 is TGCAGCGGTGCAATAGCGGGGGCCTACAATGAGCAGTTCTTC.

Notes on this clone: The same CDR3 is also encoded by other DNA sequences in this sample. V and J are TRBV7-9 and TRBJ2-1; D not certain. The V gene lost 5 bases and the J gene lost 7 bases, with 6 bases spanning the gap. Germline V gives CDR1 SEHNR, CDR2 FQNEAQ (reference sequence). The CDR3 is made up of 11 amino acids. The CDR3 sequence: CASSPGNEQFF. In DNA, the CDR3 is TGTGCCAGCAGCCCCGGTAATGAGCAGTTCTTC.

J is TRBJ2-1 and V is TRBV9; 15 bases are shared with TRBD2. The CDR3 runs 18 residues. J was trimmed by 2 bases and V by 0 bases; bases with no gene match: 3. CDR1 SGDLS and CDR2 YYNGEE come from the germline V gene. The chain's CDR3 is CASSVGGLAGGTYNEQFF. In DNA form, the CDR3 reads TGTGCCAGCAGCGTAGGGGGACTAGCGGGGGGCACCTACAATGAGCAGTTCTTC.

The chain links TRBV7-3 to TRBJ1-2; TRBD1 matches at 8 bases. V was clipped by 5 bases and J by 8 bases; unmatched bases: 16. There are 16 residues in the CDR3. Germline CDR1 reads SGHTA; CDR2 reads FQGTGA. The DNA for the CDR3 is TGTGCCAGCAGCCTCACCGGGACAGGAAGAACTGGAGGCTACACCTTC. Residues: CASSLTGTGRTGGYTF. Variable domain in full (rest from reference TRBV7-3 and TRBJ1-2): GAGVSQTPSNKVTEKGKYVELRCDPISGHTALYWYRQSLGQGPEFLIYFQGTGAADDSGLPNDRFFAVRPEGSVSTLKIQRTERGDSAVYLCASSLTGTGRTGGYTFGSGTRLTVV.

The rearrangement uses TRBV7-9 and TRBJ2-1, with a tentative D call TRBD2 (6 bases). V lost 1 base and J lost 8, with 12 bases in between. The CDR3 runs 14 residues. Germline values: CDR1 SEHNR, CDR2 FQNEAQ (reference sequence). Here the CDR3 DNA reads TGTGCCAGCAGCTTAGGGGACTTTCGGGATGAGCAGTTCTTC. Translated: CASSLGDFRDEQFF.

The genes are TRBV5-4 and TRBJ2-1; TRBD2 is a possible D gene (5 bases). The CDR3 loop spans 15 amino acids. Germline-derived CDR1 and CDR2 are SGHNT and YYREEE (reference sequence). The V end was cut by 3 bases, the J end by 4 bases, with 14 bases between. CDR3 loop: CASSSPEASYNEQFF. The CDR3 nucleotides are TGTGCCAGCAGCTCTCCGGAGGCGAGTTACAATGAGCAGTTCTTC.

This chain uses TRBV7-9 with TRBJ1-6; 7 bases are shared with TRBD1. This CDR3 spans 16 amino acids. Germline trimming cut 4 bases from V and 10 bases from J; bases unmatched to any gene: 13. Germline lookup yields CDR1 SEHNR and CDR2 FQNEAQ (reference sequence). CDR3 nucleotide sequence: TGTGCCAGCAGCTCCACCGTGACAGGGATAGTGTCACCCCTCCACTTT. Translated: CASSSTVTGIVSPLHF.

The chain recombines TRBV7-8 with TRBJ1-6, with D tentatively TRBD1 (6 bases). Trimming removed 4 bases from V and 12 bases from J, with 13 bases in between. Germline V gene sequence: CDR1 SGHVS, CDR2 FQNEAQ. The CDR3 runs to 13 residues. The CDR3 is CASSSGQGRPLHF. Written as DNA, the CDR3 is TGTGCCAGCAGCTCGGGGCAGGGGAGACCCCTCCACTTT.

The chain couples TRBV7-2 to TRBJ2-1, with 7 nucleotides matching TRBD2. The junction had 10 bases not matched to a gene; V was cut back by 1 base and J by 7 bases. The germline CDR1 and CDR2 sequences are SGHTA and FQGNSA. The CDR3 runs to 16 residues. The CDR3 coding sequence is TGTGCCAGCAGCTTAGAAAAGCGGGGAGGGAATAATGAGCAGTTCTTC. It specifies CASSLEKRGGNNEQFF.

CDR3: CASSLFRVGDEQFF. The CDR3 bases are TGTGCCAGCAGCTTATTTAGGGTAGGGGATGAGCAGTTCTTC. The V call is TRBV5-4, the J call TRBJ2-1; TRBD1 might be the D (5 bases). This CDR3 is 14 amino acids long. CDR1 is SGHNT and CDR2 is YYREEE in the germline V gene (reference sequence). V was pared by 2 bases and J by 8 bases, with 14 bases between.

V and J are TRBV24-1 and TRBJ2-5, with D possibly matching TRBD2 (6 bases). Germline assignment: CDR1 KGHDR and CDR2 SFDVKD. The CDR3 sequence is 17 residues long. Trimming removed 5 bases at V and 1 base at J, with 19 bases between. The CDR3 reads CATSGDSREVFQETQYF. The CDR3 nucleotides are TGTGCCACCAGTGGAGATAGCAGGGAGGTTTTCCAAGAGACCCAGTACTTC.

CDR3 sequence: CASSPTGGGPEQYF. CDR3 sequence (DNA): TGCGCCAGCAGCCCAACAGGGGGCGGTCCCGAGCAGTACTTC. The rearrangement uses TRBV5-1 and TRBJ2-7; 9 bases are a match to TRBD1. The CDR3 sequence is 14 residues long. J gave up 6 bases and V 4 bases, and 8 bases lay outside the gene matches. The germline gives CDR1 SGHRS, CDR2 YFSETQ.

This clone was found once. The DNA of the CDR3 is TGTGCCATCAGTGAGTCGCTCCAGAACTATGGCTACACCTTC. Translated: CAISESLQNYGYTF. V usage is TRBV10-3 and J usage is TRBJ1-2, with D hard to call. The V end was cut by 0 bases, the J end by 2 bases, with 7 bases between. CDR3 length equals 14 residues. Germline CDR1 is ENHRY and CDR2 is SYGVKD.

The count of this clone is one. V is TRBV28 and J is TRBJ1-5; 8 nucleotides align to TRBD1. The CDR3 loop spans 15 amino acids. The V segment lost 2 bases and the J segment 7 bases; nucleotides outside the gene matches: 7. Germline V lookup: CDR1 MDHEN, CDR2 SYDVKM. The CDR3 bases are TGTGCCAGCAGTTTACTACTCAGGGGGCAACAGCCCCAGCATTTT. Translating gives CASSLLLRGQQPQHF.

The V and J genes are TRBV24-1 and TRBJ2-2, with D perhaps matching TRBD1 (6 bases). Germline CDR1 reads KGHDR; CDR2 reads SFDVKD. V lost 12 bases, J lost 5 bases, and 18 bases lay in between. The CDR3 loop spans 14 amino acids. Here the CDR3 DNA reads TGTGCCTCTTCAGGGGAATATTCGACCGGGGAGCTGTTTTTT. The encoded protein is CASSGEYSTGELFF.